This entry is about one T cell receptor beta chain. The target antigen is unknown. The CDR3 is made up of 15 amino acids. Germline V gene data show CDR1 as MNHEY and CDR2 as SVGAGI. V was trimmed by 8 bases and J by 0 bases, leaving 13 bases between them. The data derive from a study of T cells in Graves' hyperthyroidism and ophthalmopathy. It was RNA transcripts that yielded the amplified TCR beta CDR3 regions. TCR CDR3 regions were first amplified by RT-PCR with HTBI primers. Each CDR3 protein gets one entry after TCRdb re-called the multiplex PCR reads with MiXCR. Seen here are 540,000 or so distinct CDR3 sequences, roughly 50% observed once, and the top ten hold under 20%. Regarding the study as a whole: Appearing also in blood were most of the thyroid clonotypes expanded above 0.001.

This TCR derives from an adult woman with Graves' disease, either hyperthyroidism or ophthalmopathy (not recorded which). The chain combines TRBV6-5 with TRBJ2-2; D is unresolved. The sample comprised peripheral blood or thyroid tissue (not recorded which). The CDR3 is CASCEESANTGELFF. The CDR3 DNA is TGTGCCAGCTGTGAAGAATCCGCGAACACCGGGGAGCTGTTTTTT.